The 28 T cell receptor beta chains below all came from one sample that was sequenced in a study of blood T cell repertoires in COVID-19. Clones were sequenced by immunoSEQ multiplex PCR, and TCRdb holds only the in-frame ones, with some missing. The sample includes tens of thousands of clones, just under 85% of them seen just once. The sample consisted of peripheral blood. Receptor source: a man aged 65-85 years with acute or convalescent COVID-19.

V usage is TRBV25-1 and J usage is TRBJ2-7; possibly TRBD1 for D (6 bases). The CDR3 totals 13 residues. Germline V gene lookup returns CDR1 MGHDK and CDR2 SYGVNS. Between the trimmed V and J ends, which lost 6 bases and 2 bases, there was a span of 11 bases. CDR3 in amino acids: CASSSTGTYEQYF. CDR3 DNA: TGTGCCAGCAGCTCGACAGGAACCTACGAGCAGTACTTC.

The V and J genes are TRBV5-6 and TRBJ2-1; 7 bases are a match to TRBD1. CDR1 is SGHDT and CDR2 is YYEEEE in the germline V gene. After removal of 4 bases from V and 4 bases from J, the junction contained 11 bases not matched to a gene. This CDR3 is built from 16 residues. The CDR3 loop is CASSQPGQQFYNEQFF. CDR3 DNA sequence: TGTGCCAGCAGCCAGCCGGGACAGCAATTTTACAATGAGCAGTTCTTC.

This clone was seen just once. The V and J genes are TRBV2 and TRBJ2-1, with 7 bases fitting TRBD1. CDR3 length equals 14 residues. V dropped 6 bases and J dropped 2; count of bases not matched to a gene: 4. Per the germline V gene, CDR1 is SNHLY and CDR2 is FYNNEI. As DNA, the CDR3 is TGTGCCAGCAGGACGACAGGGACCTACAATGAGCAGTTCTTC. Translated, it gives CASRTTGTYNEQFF.

The rearrangement joins TRBV28 to TRBJ2-1, with a weak D call TRBD2 (6 bases). CDR3 length equals 13 residues. Trimming pared 5 bases from V and 9 bases from J, leaving 14 bases between. Looked up from germline, CDR1 is MDHEN and CDR2 is SYDVKM. The CDR3 spells CASSGGSTSEQFF. The CDR3 DNA sequence: TGTGCCAGCAGTGGGGGGTCTACCAGTGAGCAGTTCTTC.

The CDR3 loop is CSAGTGGTNTEAFF. CDR3 DNA: TGCAGCGCTGGGACAGGGGGTACGAACACTGAAGCTTTCTTT. The gene calls are TRBV29-1 and TRBJ1-1; TRBD1 matches 11 bases. Trimming at V came to 7 bases and at J to 1 base, leaving 5 bases not matched to a gene. From germline, CDR1 is SQVTM and CDR2 ANQGSEA. The CDR3 runs 14 residues. The whole variable domain, remainder taken from reference TRBV29-1 and TRBJ1-1, is SAVISQKPSRDICQRGTSLTIQCQVDSQVTMMFWYRQQPGQSLTLIATANQGSEATYESGFVIDKFPISRPNLTFSTLTVSNMSPEDSSIYLCSAGTGGTNTEAFFGQGTRLTVV.

The chain couples TRBV18 to TRBJ2-7, with 8 bases that match TRBD1. Germline CDR1 and CDR2: KGHSH and LQKENI. V lost 1 base, J lost 6 bases, and 8 bases stayed unmatched. The CDR3 length is 15 residues. The CDR3 DNA is TGTGCCAGCTCACCACTCTCCGACAGGGGTTCCGAGCAGTACTTC. Protein: CASSPLSDRGSEQYF.

The chain has TRBV19 and TRBJ1-5, with D possibly matching TRBD1 (6 bases). This CDR3 has 12 residues. V was trimmed by 8 bases and J by 7 bases, leaving 12 bases between them. The germline V gene has CDR1 LNHDA and CDR2 SQIVND (reference sequence). The CDR3 here is CASQGGLQPQHF. CDR3 DNA: TGTGCCAGTCAAGGGGGTTTACAGCCCCAGCATTTT.

The chain links TRBV7-6 to TRBJ1-2; 8 bases fit TRBD1. With 1 base clipped from V and 3 bases from J, the junction kept 4 bases outside the gene matches. The CDR3 runs 15 residues. Germline V gene data show CDR1 as SGHVS and CDR2 as FNYEAQ. The CDR3: CASSLVQTGDYGYTF. The CDR3, as DNA: TGTGCCAGCAGCTTAGTTCAGACAGGGGACTATGGCTACACCTTC.

This sequence joins TRBV14 and TRBJ1-3; unclear D gene. Looked up from germline, CDR1 is SGHDN and CDR2 is FVKESK. V lost 0 bases, J lost 0 bases, and 15 bases lay in between. The CDR3 spans 18 residues. The DNA for the CDR3 is TGTGCCAGCAGCCAAGATTGGACTGACATCCTCTCTGGAAACACCATATATTTT. Translation: CASSQDWTDILSGNTIYF.

The chain employs TRBV5-1 and TRBJ2-6, with D maybe TRBD1 (6 bases). CDR1 is SGHRS and CDR2 is YFSETQ in the germline V gene. Trimming removed 0 bases from V and 0 bases from J, with 13 bases in between. This CDR3 region has 18 residues. Here the CDR3 reads CASSLDGQGHSGANVLTF. The CDR3 bases are TGCGCCAGCAGCTTGGATGGCCAGGGACACTCTGGGGCCAACGTCCTGACTTTC.

The chain is built from TRBV3-1 (or the pseudogene TRBV3-2) and TRBJ1-5; no firm D call. V was clipped by 4 bases and J by 0 bases, with 4 bases between them. The CDR3 is 13 amino acids. The germline CDR1 and CDR2 sequences are LGHDT and YNNKEL (reference sequence). Here the CDR3 reads CASSLSSNQPQHF. In DNA form, the CDR3 reads TGTGCCAGCAGCCTTAGTAGCAATCAGCCCCAGCATTTT.

The chain is built from TRBV18 and TRBJ1-2; D ambiguous. The V gene's germline CDR1 is KGHSH and CDR2 LQKENI. Deletions cut 3 bases from V and 5 bases from J, with 4 bases between. The CDR3 has 11 residues. CDR3 sequence reads: CASSPSYGYTF. The CDR3 DNA reads TGTGCCAGCTCACCCAGTTATGGCTACACCTTC.

This sequence joins TRBV3-1 (or the pseudogene TRBV3-2) and TRBJ2-7, with D possibly matching TRBD2 (6 bases). Trimming removed 7 bases from V and 5 bases from J, with 18 bases in between. The CDR3 covers 14 residues. Per the germline V gene, CDR1 is LGHDT and CDR2 is YNNKEL (reference sequence). The CDR3 reads CASTSGGPRDEQYF. The CDR3 DNA reads as TGTGCCAGCACCTCCGGGGGACCCAGGGACGAGCAGTACTTC.

The chain has TRBV6-2 or TRBV6-3 and TRBJ1-2; a possible D gene is TRBD1 (6 bases). The CDR3 loop spans 17 amino acids. From germline, CDR1 is MNHEY and CDR2 SVGEGT. Trimming stripped 3 bases from V and 3 bases from J, with 20 bases between. The CDR3, as DNA: TGTGCCAGCAGTTATTCTGCCGGGACACAGGATTACTATGGCTACACCTTC. Protein: CASSYSAGTQDYYGYTF.

This sequence joins TRBV29-1 and TRBJ2-3; 13 bases line up with TRBD2. The germline V gene has CDR1 SQVTM and CDR2 ANQGSEA. CDR3 length equals 15 residues. V was clipped by 6 bases and J by 3 bases; unmatched bases: 6. The CDR3 bases are TGCAGCGTGGCCAAGACTAGCGGGAGGACAGATACGCAGTATTTT. Protein product: CSVAKTSGRTDTQYF.

The chain couples TRBV18 to TRBJ1-2; 7 bases line up with TRBD1. The germline V gene has CDR1 KGHSH and CDR2 LQKENI. The length of the CDR3 is 14 residues. The V and J ends lost 4 bases and 6 bases, in that order; junction bases with no gene match: 8. The CDR3 sequence is CASSLIRQGDGYTF. The DNA of the CDR3 is TGTGCCAGCTCACTGATCCGACAGGGTGATGGCTACACCTTC.

J is TRBJ1-5 and V is TRBV10-3; no clear D gene. CDR1 is ENHRY, CDR2 SYGVKD, per germline. The CDR3 runs to 12 residues. The V end was cut by 3 bases, the J end by 4 bases, with 4 bases between. CDR3 bases: TGTGCCATCAGTGACGCGAATCAGCCCCAGCATTTT. Protein sequence: CAISDANQPQHF.

The chain joins TRBV19 to TRBJ2-2; 12 nucleotides line up with TRBD2. The germline V gene encodes CDR1 LNHDA and CDR2 SQIVND (reference sequence). CDR3 size: 19 residues. With V trimmed by 11 bases and J by 0 bases, 16 bases remained unmatched. The CDR3 here is CAVYRSSGGATSNTGELFF. The CDR3 region has the DNA TGTGCCGTCTATAGGTCTAGCGGGGGGGCAACTTCGAACACCGGGGAGCTGTTTTTT.

This chain links TRBV5-1 with TRBJ2-3; a possible D gene is TRBD2 (6 bases). Germline V gene data show CDR1 as SGHRS and CDR2 as YFSETQ. Trimming removed 4 bases at V and 4 bases at J, with 10 bases between. The CDR3 has 13 residues. The CDR3 nucleotides are TGCGCCAGCAGCCTGCGGGATGCAGATACGCAGTATTTT. Translated, it gives CASSLRDADTQYF.

Only a few counts were recorded for this clone. The chain carries TRBV18 and TRBJ1-1; weak D call: TRBD1 (5 bases). V lost 1 base and J 0 bases, leaving 9 bases between the germline ends. Germline V lookup: CDR1 KGHSH, CDR2 LQKENI. The CDR3 is 15 residues long. CDR3 residues: CASSPQTGLNTEAFF. CDR3 sequence (DNA): TGTGCCAGCTCACCACAAACAGGATTGAACACTGAAGCTTTCTTT.

This sequence joins TRBV7-3 and TRBJ2-7; weak D call: TRBD2 (5 bases). The germline V gene encodes CDR1 SGHTA and CDR2 FQGTGA. The germline V and J ends were trimmed by 3 bases and 0 bases, with 12 bases remaining between them. The CDR3 runs 15 residues. This CDR3 reads CASSLRGGGSYEQYF. The CDR3 nucleotides are TGTGCCAGCAGCTTGCGAGGAGGCGGCTCCTACGAGCAGTACTTC.

This CDR3 is CASSPRQERNTEAFF. CDR3 nucleotides: TGTGCCAGCAGTCCCAGACAGGAAAGGAACACTGAAGCTTTCTTT. The J gene is TRBJ1-1, the V gene TRBV6-5, with D maybe TRBD1 (6 bases). Germline V gene sequence: CDR1 MNHEY, CDR2 SVGAGI. V was pared by 5 bases and J by 1 base, with 14 bases between. The CDR3 has 15 residues.

This sequence joins TRBV18 and TRBJ2-6; TRBD1 might be the D (6 bases). V was clipped by 2 bases and J by 1 base, with 18 bases between them. This CDR3 region has 19 residues. Germline CDR1 KGHSH, CDR2 LQKENI. CDR3 nucleotide sequence: TGTGCCAGCTCACCAACGGGTCCCGGGACACGTTCTGGGGCCAACGTCCTGACTTTC. Translating it yields CASSPTGPGTRSGANVLTF.

The chain has TRBV6-4 and TRBJ1-5, with a tentative D call TRBD1 (5 bases). V gave up 8 bases and J gave up 7 bases, with 15 bases separating them. CDR3 size: 13 residues. CDR1 and CDR2 from the germline V gene are MRHNA and SNTAGT. The CDR3 nucleotides read TGTGCCAGCGCGCTCGGGGGGGACCAGCCCCAGCATTTT. Its protein is CASALGGDQPQHF.

The V call is TRBV7-3, the J call TRBJ2-2; 7 nucleotides match TRBD1. The CDR3 consists of 16 residues. V shed 3 bases, J shed 4 bases, and the junction held 8 bases outside the gene matches. Per germline, CDR1 SGHTA and CDR2 FQGTGA. The CDR3 here is CASSFGETGSTGELFF. The CDR3 bases are TGTGCCAGCAGCTTTGGAGAGACAGGGTCCACCGGGGAGCTGTTTTTT.

The chain links TRBV7-2 to TRBJ2-7, with 12 bases that match TRBD1. The V and J ends lost 5 bases and 6 bases, in that order; junction bases with no gene match: 5. Germline V gene sequence: CDR1 SGHTA, CDR2 FQGNSA. CDR3 size: 14 residues. CDR3 nucleotides: TGTGCCAGCAGCCCAGGGACAGGGGGCTTCGAGCAGTACTTC. It specifies CASSPGTGGFEQYF.

The chain is built from TRBV27 and TRBJ2-2, with 13 bases that match TRBD2. This CDR3 contains 23 residues. Germline V gene data show CDR1 as MNHEY and CDR2 as SMNVEV (reference sequence). After removal of 7 bases from V and 0 bases from J, the junction contained 23 bases not matched to a gene. The CDR3 reads CASTPVGQGAGLAGRANTGELFF. In DNA form, the CDR3 reads TGTGCCAGCACCCCCGTGGGACAGGGAGCGGGACTAGCGGGAAGGGCGAACACCGGGGAGCTGTTTTTT.

This chain joins TRBV3-1 (or the pseudogene TRBV3-2) and TRBJ2-3; TRBD2 matches at 10 bases. The germline V gene has CDR1 LGHDT and CDR2 YNNKEL (reference sequence). After removal of 4 bases from V and 4 bases from J, the junction contained 5 bases not matched to a gene. The CDR3 totals 15 residues. CDR3 residues: CASSLGTSDADTQYF. The CDR3 bases are TGTGCCAGCAGCCTTGGGACTAGCGACGCAGATACGCAGTATTTT.